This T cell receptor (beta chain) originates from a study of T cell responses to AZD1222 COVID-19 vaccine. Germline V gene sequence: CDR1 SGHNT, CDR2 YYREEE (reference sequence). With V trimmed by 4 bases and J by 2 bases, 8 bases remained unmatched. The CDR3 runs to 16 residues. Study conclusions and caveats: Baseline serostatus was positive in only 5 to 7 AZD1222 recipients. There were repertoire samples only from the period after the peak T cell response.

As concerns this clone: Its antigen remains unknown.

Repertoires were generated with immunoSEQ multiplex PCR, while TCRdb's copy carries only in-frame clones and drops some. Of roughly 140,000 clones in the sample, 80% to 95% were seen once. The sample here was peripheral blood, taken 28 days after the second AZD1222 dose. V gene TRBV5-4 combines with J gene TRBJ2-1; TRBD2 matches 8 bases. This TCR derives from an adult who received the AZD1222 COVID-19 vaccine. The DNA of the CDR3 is TGTGCCAGCAGCGACAATAGCGGGACAACCTACAATGAGCAGTTCTTC. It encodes CASSDNSGTTYNEQFF.